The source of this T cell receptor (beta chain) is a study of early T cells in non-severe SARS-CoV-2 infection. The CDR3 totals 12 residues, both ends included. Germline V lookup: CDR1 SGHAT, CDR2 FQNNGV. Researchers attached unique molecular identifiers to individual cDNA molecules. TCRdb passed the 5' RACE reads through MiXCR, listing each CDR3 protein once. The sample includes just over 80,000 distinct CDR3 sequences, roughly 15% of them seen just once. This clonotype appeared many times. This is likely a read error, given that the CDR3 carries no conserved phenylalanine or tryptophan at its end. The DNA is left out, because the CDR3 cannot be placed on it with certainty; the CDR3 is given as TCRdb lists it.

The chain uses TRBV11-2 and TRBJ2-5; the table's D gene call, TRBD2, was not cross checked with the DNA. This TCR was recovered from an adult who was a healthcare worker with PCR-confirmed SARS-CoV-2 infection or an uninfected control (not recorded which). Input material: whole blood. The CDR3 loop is CASSLANSGLAV.